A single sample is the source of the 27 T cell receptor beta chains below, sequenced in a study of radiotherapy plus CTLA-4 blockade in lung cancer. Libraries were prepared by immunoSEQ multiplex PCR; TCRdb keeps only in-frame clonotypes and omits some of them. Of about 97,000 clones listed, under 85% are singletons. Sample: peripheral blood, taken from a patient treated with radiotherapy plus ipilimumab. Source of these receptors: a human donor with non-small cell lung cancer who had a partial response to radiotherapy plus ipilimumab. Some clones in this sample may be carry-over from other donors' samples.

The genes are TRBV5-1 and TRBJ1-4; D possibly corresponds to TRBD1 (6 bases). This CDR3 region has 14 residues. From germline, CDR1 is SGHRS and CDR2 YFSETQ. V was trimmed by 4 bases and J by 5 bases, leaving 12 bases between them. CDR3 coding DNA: TGCGCCAGCAGCCCCGAGGGGGTCAATGAAAAACTGTTTTTT. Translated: CASSPEGVNEKLFF.

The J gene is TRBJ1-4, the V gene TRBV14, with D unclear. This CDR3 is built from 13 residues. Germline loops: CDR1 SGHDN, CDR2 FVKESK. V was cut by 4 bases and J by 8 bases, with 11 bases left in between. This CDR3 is CASSRRAGEKLFF. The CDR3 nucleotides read TGTGCCAGCAGCCGACGTGCAGGAGAAAAACTGTTTTTT.

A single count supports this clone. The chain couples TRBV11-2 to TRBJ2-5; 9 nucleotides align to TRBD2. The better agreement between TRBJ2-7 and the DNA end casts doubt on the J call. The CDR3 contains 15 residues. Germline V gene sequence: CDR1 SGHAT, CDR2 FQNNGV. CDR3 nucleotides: TGTGCCAGCACCTATAGCGGGAGTGGGTACTACGAGCAGTACTTC. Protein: CASTYSGSGYYEQYF.

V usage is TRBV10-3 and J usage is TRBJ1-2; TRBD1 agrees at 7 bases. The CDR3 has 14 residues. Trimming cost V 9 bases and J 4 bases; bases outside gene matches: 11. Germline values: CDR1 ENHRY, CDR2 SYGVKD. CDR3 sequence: CAITGEGIGYGYTF. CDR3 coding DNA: TGTGCCATTACAGGGGAAGGTATAGGCTATGGCTACACCTTC.

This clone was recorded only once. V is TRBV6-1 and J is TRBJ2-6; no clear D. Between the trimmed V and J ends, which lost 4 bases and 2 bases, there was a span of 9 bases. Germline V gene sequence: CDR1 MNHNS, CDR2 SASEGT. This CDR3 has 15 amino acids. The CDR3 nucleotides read TGTGCCAGCAGTGGATACATTACTGGGGCCAACGTCCTGACTTTC. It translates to CASSGYITGANVLTF.

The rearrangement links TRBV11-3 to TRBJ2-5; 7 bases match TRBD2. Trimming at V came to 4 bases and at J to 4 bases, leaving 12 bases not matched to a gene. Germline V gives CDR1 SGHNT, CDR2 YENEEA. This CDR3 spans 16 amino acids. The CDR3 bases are TGTGCCAGCAGCTCCCGGGCAAGTGGGGGGGGAGAGACCCAGTACTTC. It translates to CASSSRASGGGETQYF.

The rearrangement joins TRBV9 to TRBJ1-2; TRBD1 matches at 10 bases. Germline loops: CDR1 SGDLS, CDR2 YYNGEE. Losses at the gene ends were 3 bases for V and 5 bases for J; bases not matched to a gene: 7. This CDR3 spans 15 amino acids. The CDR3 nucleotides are TGTGCCAGCAGCGCACCGACAGGGGGCAGGTATGGCTACACCTTC. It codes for CASSAPTGGRYGYTF. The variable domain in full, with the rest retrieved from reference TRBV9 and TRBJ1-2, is DSGVTQTPKHLITATGQRVTLRCSPRSGDLSVYWYQQSLDQGLQFLIQYYNGEERAKGNILERFSAQQFPDLHSELNLSSLELGDSALYFCASSAPTGGRYGYTFGSGTRLTVV.

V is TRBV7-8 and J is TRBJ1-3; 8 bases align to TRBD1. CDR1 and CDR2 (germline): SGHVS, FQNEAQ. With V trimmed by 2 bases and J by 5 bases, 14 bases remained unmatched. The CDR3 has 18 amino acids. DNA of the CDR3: TGTGCCAGCAGCTTACATCCCTGGACAGGGCTCTGGAGAAACACCATATATTTT. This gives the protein CASSLHPWTGLWRNTIYF.

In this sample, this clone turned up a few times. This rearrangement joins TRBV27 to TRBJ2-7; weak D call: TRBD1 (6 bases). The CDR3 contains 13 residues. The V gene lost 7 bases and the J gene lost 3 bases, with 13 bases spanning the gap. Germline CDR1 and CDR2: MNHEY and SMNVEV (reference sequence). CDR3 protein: CASTRGKNYEQYF. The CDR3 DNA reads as TGTGCCAGCACGAGGGGGAAAAACTACGAGCAGTACTTC.

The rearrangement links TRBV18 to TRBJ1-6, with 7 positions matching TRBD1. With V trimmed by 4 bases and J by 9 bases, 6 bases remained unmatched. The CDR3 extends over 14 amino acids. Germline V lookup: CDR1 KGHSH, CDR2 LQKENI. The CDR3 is CASSRDSVGSPLHF. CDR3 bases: TGTGCCAGCTCACGGGACAGCGTTGGTTCACCCCTCCACTTT.

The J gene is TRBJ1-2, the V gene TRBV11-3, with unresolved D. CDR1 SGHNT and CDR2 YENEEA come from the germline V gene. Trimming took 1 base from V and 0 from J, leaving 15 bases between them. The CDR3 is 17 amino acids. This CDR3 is CASSLGVRATSNYGYTF. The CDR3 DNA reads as TGTGCCAGCAGCTTAGGGGTGCGGGCCACCTCTAACTATGGCTACACCTTC.

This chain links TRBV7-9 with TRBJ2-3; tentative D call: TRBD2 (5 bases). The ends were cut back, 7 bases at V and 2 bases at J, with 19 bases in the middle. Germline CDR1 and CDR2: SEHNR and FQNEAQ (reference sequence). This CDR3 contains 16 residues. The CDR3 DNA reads TGTGCCAGCACCGGAGGCAGGAGTTACTTCACAGATACGCAGTATTTT. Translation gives CASTGGRSYFTDTQYF.

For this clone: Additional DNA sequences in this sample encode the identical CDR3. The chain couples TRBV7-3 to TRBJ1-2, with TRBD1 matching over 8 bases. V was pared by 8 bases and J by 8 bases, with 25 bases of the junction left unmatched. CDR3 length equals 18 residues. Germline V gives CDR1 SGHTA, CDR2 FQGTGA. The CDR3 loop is CASGRTGSWGQGAGGYTF. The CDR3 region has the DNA TGTGCCAGCGGAAGAACAGGATCGTGGGGCCAGGGGGCAGGCGGCTACACCTTC.

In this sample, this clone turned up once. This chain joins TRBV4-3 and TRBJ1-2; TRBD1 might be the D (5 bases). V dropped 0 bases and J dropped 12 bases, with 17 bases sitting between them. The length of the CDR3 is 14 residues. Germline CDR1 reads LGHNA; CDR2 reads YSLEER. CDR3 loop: CASSQDIRAPRHTF. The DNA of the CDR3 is TGCGCCAGCAGCCAAGATATCAGGGCACCCCGCCACACCTTC.

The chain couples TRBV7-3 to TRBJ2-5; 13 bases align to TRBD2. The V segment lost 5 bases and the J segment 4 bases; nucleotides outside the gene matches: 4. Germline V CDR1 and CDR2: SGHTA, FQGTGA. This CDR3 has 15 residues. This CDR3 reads CASSLGTSGVETQYF. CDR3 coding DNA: TGTGCCAGCAGCCTCGGGACTAGCGGGGTAGAGACCCAGTACTTC.

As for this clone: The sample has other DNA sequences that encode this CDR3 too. The CDR3, as DNA: TGTGCCAGCAGTGAATCAGGCAGGAACACTGAAGCTTTCTTT. Translation: CASSESGRNTEAFF. The rearrangement joins TRBV25-1 to TRBJ1-1; D uncertain. Trimming removed 1 base from V and 1 base from J, with 7 bases in between. CDR3 length: 14 residues. CDR1 is MGHDK and CDR2 is SYGVNS in the germline V gene.

The CDR3 protein is CAWRTSGQGLGGEKLFF. The CDR3, as DNA: TGTGCCTGGAGGACAAGCGGACAGGGCCTGGGTGGTGAAAAACTGTTTTTT. V and J are TRBV30 and TRBJ1-4, with 8 bases fitting TRBD1. CDR1 is GTSNPN and CDR2 is SVGIG in the germline V gene (reference sequence). CDR3 length: 17 residues. J gave up 7 bases and V 3 bases, and 16 bases lay outside the gene matches. The complete variable domain, with remaining parts taken from reference TRBV30 and TRBJ1-4, reads SQTIHQWPATLVQPVGSPLSLECTVEGTSNPNLYWYRQAAGRGLQLLFYSVGIGQISSEVPQNLSASRPQDRQFILSSKKLLLSDSGFYLCAWRTSGQGLGGEKLFFGSGTQLSVL.

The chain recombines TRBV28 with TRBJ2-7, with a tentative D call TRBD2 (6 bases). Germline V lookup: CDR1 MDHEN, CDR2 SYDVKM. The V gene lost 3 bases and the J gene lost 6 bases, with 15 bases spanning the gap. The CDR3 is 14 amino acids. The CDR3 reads CASSFLGRMSEQYF. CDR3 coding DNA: TGTGCCAGCAGTTTCCTCGGGAGAATGAGCGAGCAGTACTTC.

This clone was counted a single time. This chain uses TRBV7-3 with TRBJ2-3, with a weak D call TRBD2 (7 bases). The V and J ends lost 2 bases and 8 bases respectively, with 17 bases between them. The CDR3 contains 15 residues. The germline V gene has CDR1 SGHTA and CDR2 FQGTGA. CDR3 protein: CASSLESRRGGTQYF. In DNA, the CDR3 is TGTGCCAGCAGCTTAGAGAGTAGGAGGGGGGGTACGCAGTATTTT.

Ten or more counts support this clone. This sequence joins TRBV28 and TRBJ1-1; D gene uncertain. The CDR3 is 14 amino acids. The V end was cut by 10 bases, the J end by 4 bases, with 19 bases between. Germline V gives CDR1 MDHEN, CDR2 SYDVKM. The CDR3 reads CATKLITVRTEAFF. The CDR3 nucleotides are TGTGCCACCAAATTAATAACTGTGCGCACTGAAGCTTTCTTT.

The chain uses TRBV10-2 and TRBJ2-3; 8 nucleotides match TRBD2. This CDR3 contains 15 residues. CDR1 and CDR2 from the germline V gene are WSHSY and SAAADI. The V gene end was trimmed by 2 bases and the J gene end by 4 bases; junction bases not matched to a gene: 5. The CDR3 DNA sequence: TGCGCCAGCAGTGAGCCCAGCGGGGGAGCAGATACGCAGTATTTT. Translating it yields CASSEPSGGADTQYF.

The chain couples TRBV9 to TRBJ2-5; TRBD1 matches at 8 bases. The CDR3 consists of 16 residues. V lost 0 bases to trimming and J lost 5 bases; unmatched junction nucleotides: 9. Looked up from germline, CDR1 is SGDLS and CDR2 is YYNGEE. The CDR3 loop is CASSVGTGNGAETQYF. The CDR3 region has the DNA TGTGCCAGCAGCGTAGGGACAGGGAACGGCGCCGAGACCCAGTACTTC.

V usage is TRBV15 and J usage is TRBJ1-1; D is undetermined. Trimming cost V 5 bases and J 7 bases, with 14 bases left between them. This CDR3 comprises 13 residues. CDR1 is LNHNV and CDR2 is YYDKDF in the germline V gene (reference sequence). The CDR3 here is CATSRRGRVEAFF. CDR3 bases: TGTGCCACCAGCCGAAGAGGGCGGGTTGAAGCTTTCTTT.

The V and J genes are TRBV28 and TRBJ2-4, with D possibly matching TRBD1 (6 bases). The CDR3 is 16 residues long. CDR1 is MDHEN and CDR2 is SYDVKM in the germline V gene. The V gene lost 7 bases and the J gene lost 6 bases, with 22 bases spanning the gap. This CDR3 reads CASTLRGTGTRNIQYF. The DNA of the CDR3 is TGTGCCAGCACCCTCAGGGGCACCGGGACAAGAAACATTCAGTACTTC.

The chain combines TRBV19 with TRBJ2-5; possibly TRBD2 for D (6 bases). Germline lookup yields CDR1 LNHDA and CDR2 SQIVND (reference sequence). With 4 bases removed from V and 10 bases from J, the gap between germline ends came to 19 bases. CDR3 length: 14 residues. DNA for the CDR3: TGTGCCAGTAGTAGGGGACTCCCAGCCACGGACCAGTACTTC. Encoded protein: CASSRGLPATDQYF.

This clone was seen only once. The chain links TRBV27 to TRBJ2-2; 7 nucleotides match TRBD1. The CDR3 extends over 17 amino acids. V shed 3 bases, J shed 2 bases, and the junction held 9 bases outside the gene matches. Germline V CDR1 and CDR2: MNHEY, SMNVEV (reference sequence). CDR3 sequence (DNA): TGTGCCAGCAGTTTTATCCTTGGGGACAGAAACACCGGGGAGCTGTTTTTT. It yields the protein CASSFILGDRNTGELFF.

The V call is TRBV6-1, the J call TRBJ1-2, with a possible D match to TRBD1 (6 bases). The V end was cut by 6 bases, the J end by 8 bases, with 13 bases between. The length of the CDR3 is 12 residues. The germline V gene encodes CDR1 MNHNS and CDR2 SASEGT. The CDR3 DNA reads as TGTGCCAGCAGGAAGGGGGGGCGCGGCTACACCTTC. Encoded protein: CASRKGGRGYTF.